The 18 T cell receptor beta chains listed next were all sequenced from one sample in a study of blood T cell repertoires in COVID-19 (dated by TCRdb to the early 2020s). Libraries came from the immunoSEQ multiplex PCR assay. TCRdb took over this immuneACCESS table, retaining in-frame rearrangements with V and J assigned. Such tables are incomplete; in checked studies, under half of the missing clones stem from an unresolved V gene, and the remainder is unexplained. The sample table contains 130,000 or so clones; only one count was recorded for about 86% of them. The ten largest account for 2.4% of the sample. Source material: PBMCs or T cells enriched from blood (not recorded which). These receptors were collected from a man aged 35-49 years with acute COVID-19.

This chain uses TRBV29-1 with TRBJ1-1, with D unresolved. CDR1 SQVTM and CDR2 ANQGSEA come from the germline V gene. Trimming pared 1 base from V and 1 base from J, leaving 4 bases between. CDR3 size: 12 residues. This CDR3 reads CSVEVQNTEAFF. The CDR3 DNA reads as TGCAGCGTTGAAGTTCAGAACACTGAAGCTTTCTTT.

This chain links TRBV24-1 with TRBJ2-3, with D perhaps matching TRBD2 (5 bases). V was pared by 7 bases and J by 5 bases, with 9 bases between. The CDR3 has 12 amino acids. CDR1 and CDR2 from the germline V gene are KGHDR and SFDVKD. CDR3 nucleotides: TGTGCCACCAGGTCGGAGGAAGATACGCAGTATTTT. Its protein product is CATRSEEDTQYF.

The chain has TRBV25-1 and TRBJ1-1; tentative D call: TRBD1 (5 bases). The CDR3 is 12 amino acids. Per germline, CDR1 MGHDK and CDR2 SYGVNS. V lost 9 bases to trimming and J lost 4 bases, with 12 bases between them. The CDR3 region is CASTGVGTEAFF. The CDR3 DNA is TGTGCCAGTACGGGGGTTGGCACTGAAGCTTTCTTT.

The chain is built from TRBV7-2 and TRBJ2-1; TRBD2 aligns across 14 bases. This CDR3 comprises 18 residues. From germline, CDR1 is SGHTA and CDR2 FQGNSA. V lost 5 bases, J lost 6 bases, and 12 bases stayed unmatched. In DNA form, the CDR3 reads TGTGCCAGCAGCCGGACTAGCGGGGGGATAAAGTATGGCAATGAGCAGTTCTTC. Residues: CASSRTSGGIKYGNEQFF. Using reference TRBV7-2 and TRBJ2-1 for the parts outside the CDR3, the full variable domain is GAGVSQSPSNKVTEKGKDVELRCDPISGHTALYWYRQSLGQGLEFLIYFQGNSAPDKSGLPSDRFSAERTGGSVSTLTIQRTQQEDSAVYLCASSRTSGGIKYGNEQFFGPGTRLTVL.

The chain has TRBV9 and TRBJ1-2, with 8 bases aligning to TRBD1. CDR3 length equals 13 residues. V shed 3 bases, J shed 4 bases, and the junction held 2 bases outside the gene matches. CDR1 SGDLS and CDR2 YYNGEE come from the germline V gene. The CDR3 protein is CASSGTGIYGYTF. In DNA form, the CDR3 reads TGTGCCAGCAGCGGGACAGGGATCTATGGCTACACCTTC.

This clone was seen once. The chain links TRBV3-1 (or the pseudogene TRBV3-2) to TRBJ2-3; 11 nucleotides agree with TRBD2. V was clipped by 1 base and J by 5 bases; unmatched bases: 5. The CDR3 length is 16 residues. Germline loops: CDR1 LGHDT, CDR2 YNNKEL (reference sequence). The CDR3 sequence: CASSQGLAGRGDTQYF. The CDR3 nucleotides read TGTGCCAGCAGCCAAGGACTAGCGGGACGGGGAGATACGCAGTATTTT.

The gene calls are TRBV28 and TRBJ1-6, with 7 bases identical to TRBD1. Trimming removed 6 bases from V and 3 bases from J; junction bases left unmatched: 11. Germline V gene data show CDR1 as MDHEN and CDR2 as SYDVKM. The CDR3 has 17 residues. CDR3 DNA sequence: TGTGCCAGCAGCGTACCGGCAGGGGGTATCTATAATTCACCCCTCCACTTT. Its protein product is CASSVPAGGIYNSPLHF.

The V and J genes are TRBV4-1 and TRBJ2-1, with 8 bases matching TRBD2. The CDR3 is 17 residues long. The V gene end was trimmed by 5 bases and the J gene end by 0 bases; junction bases not matched to a gene: 9. From germline, CDR1 is MGHRA and CDR2 YSYEKL. The CDR3 spells CASSSTSGTSSYNEQFF. CDR3 DNA sequence: TGCGCCAGCAGCTCGACCTCCGGGACTAGCTCCTACAATGAGCAGTTCTTC.

The chain employs TRBV5-1 and TRBJ2-3; maybe TRBD2 (6 bases). CDR3 size: 15 residues. Trimming took off 4 bases at V and 3 bases at J, with 15 bases between the two ends. In germline, CDR1 is SGHRS, CDR2 YFSETQ. The CDR3 DNA follows: TGCGCCAGCAGCCAGGTCCGGGGGTCTACAGATACGCAGTATTTT. Translating it yields CASSQVRGSTDTQYF.

The V gene is TRBV19, the J gene TRBJ1-2; the D gene is possibly TRBD1 (5 bases). V shed 7 bases and J shed 8 bases, with 23 bases lying between them. The CDR3 runs to 15 residues. The germline V gene has CDR1 LNHDA and CDR2 SQIVND (reference sequence). CDR3 coding DNA: TGTGCCAGTAAGATCATCCTGGGGGGAGGAGGAGGCTACACCTTC. Its translation: CASKIILGGGGGYTF.

Notes on this clone: At one end, the junction sequence differs from germline, possibly due to a read error. The genes are TRBV29-1 and TRBJ2-3; possibly TRBD1 for D (6 bases). Germline CDR1 and CDR2: SQVTM and ANQGSEA. The CDR3 is made up of 14 amino acids. The DNA for the CDR3 is TGCAGCGTTGAACTGGGGGCGGGCACGGATACGCAGTATTTT. It codes for CSVELGAGTDTQYF.

The chain couples TRBV29-1 to TRBJ1-3; 7 bases agree with TRBD1. The V gene's germline CDR1 is SQVTM and CDR2 ANQGSEA. The CDR3 totals 15 residues. Trimming removed 5 bases from V and 0 bases from J; junction bases left unmatched: 7. The CDR3 reads CSVITGQSSGNTIYF. DNA of the CDR3: TGCAGCGTTATTACGGGACAGAGCTCTGGAAACACCATATATTTT.

The chain combines TRBV6-2 or TRBV6-3 with TRBJ2-7; D is uncertain. The V end was cut by 3 bases, the J end by 0 bases, with 9 bases between. CDR3 length equals 14 residues. Per germline, CDR1 MNHEY and CDR2 SVGEGT. The CDR3 loop reads CASSYEAYSYEQYF. The DNA for the CDR3 is TGTGCCAGCAGTTATGAAGCGTACTCCTACGAGCAGTACTTC.

The chain joins TRBV6-5 to TRBJ1-1; maybe TRBD1 (5 bases). The germline V gene has CDR1 MNHEY and CDR2 SVGAGI. The CDR3 has 13 amino acids. V was cut by 2 bases and J by 1 base, with 5 bases left in between. The CDR3 sequence is CASSYDRNTEAFF. The CDR3 region has the DNA TGTGCCAGCAGTTACGACAGGAACACTGAAGCTTTCTTT.

This clone was recorded a few times. J is TRBJ1-2 and V is TRBV7-9; TRBD1 aligns across 7 bases. The CDR3 extends over 13 amino acids. Germline V gives CDR1 SEHNR, CDR2 FQNEAQ (reference sequence). J lost 7 bases, V lost 5 bases, and 7 bases had no gene match. DNA for the CDR3: TGTGCCAGCAGCGGTACAGGGGTAAGTGGCTACACCTTC. It encodes CASSGTGVSGYTF.

The V call is TRBV2, the J call TRBJ1-1; D gene unclear. The CDR3 length is 13 residues. The V gene's germline CDR1 is SNHLY and CDR2 FYNNEI. Trimming pared 6 bases from V and 1 base from J, leaving 9 bases between. CDR3 sequence: CASRADPNTEAFF. As DNA, the CDR3 is TGTGCCAGCAGGGCTGATCCGAACACTGAAGCTTTCTTT.

The V and J genes are TRBV20-1 and TRBJ1-5; 7 bases map to TRBD1. Germline values: CDR1 DFQATT, CDR2 SNEGSKA (reference sequence). Trimming took 3 bases from V and 5 from J; bases not matched to a gene: 7. The CDR3 has 14 amino acids. The CDR3 region is CSASRQGAYQPQHF. CDR3 nucleotide sequence: TGCAGTGCTAGTAGACAGGGAGCGTATCAGCCCCAGCATTTT.

V is TRBV12-3 or TRBV12-4 and J is TRBJ1-5, with D unresolved. The length of the CDR3 is 12 residues. V lost 5 bases and J lost 8, with 10 bases in between. The CDR3 is CASSPLSKPQHF. CDR3 in DNA: TGTGCCAGCAGTCCCCTTTCTAAGCCCCAGCATTTT.